The present T cell receptor (beta chain) was sequenced within a study of T cells after yellow fever vaccination (dated by TCRdb to about 2019). As for the study more broadly: The SMART-Seq v4 Ultra Low Input RNA kit was used to prepare libraries from fractions with low cell numbers. Blood was collected at multiple timepoints before and after primary and secondary immunization, and bulk PBMC replicates and cell subsets were isolated. To track T-cell clones before and after primary and booster YFV17D yellow fever vaccination, bulk TCR alpha and beta repertoires were sequenced longitudinally. The cohort comprised two healthy male donors, one aged 18 to 30 and one aged 30 to 40 years. Overall results and qualifications from the work: A small share of clonotypes occurred in both CD4 and CD8 compartments, likely arising from convergent recombination. After the booster, most of the clones that had expanded following primary vaccination were detected again (almost 98% of CD4 and 80% to 90% of CD8), which suggests that memory was broadly maintained. The secondary T-cell response was weaker than the primary response but faster, peaking on day 5 instead of day 15. FACS-sorted repertoires could contain abundant contaminating clonotypes from the bulk population, so computational filtering was required. The study included only two donors, which limits how far the findings can be generalized.

This specimen's treatment or condition label, per the study, means: live attenuated yellow fever vaccine strain. At every blood-draw timepoint, two biological replicates of bulk PBMCs were collected. A standard Ficoll-Paque protocol was used to isolate PBMCs from peripheral blood. RNA was extracted with TriZol from bulk PBMCs, CD4 and CD8 fractions, and dextramer-positive and dextramer-negative fractions. Synthesis of TCR cDNA relied on 5'RACE template switching, a step that introduced a universal primer site along with unique molecular identifiers. cDNA synthesis was primed from both the TCR alpha and TCR beta constant segments. Library amplification involved two PCR steps, and the second step added sample barcodes and sequencing adapters. Sequencing of libraries was performed on Illumina HiSeq 2500 (2x100 bp) or NovaSeq (2x150 bp). From the authors' description of their analysis: MIGEC handled demultiplexing of reads and collapsing into UMI consensus sequences, while MiXCR performed V(D)J alignment. Vaccine-responding clonotypes were defined with edgeR using replicate PBMC samples, requiring FDR below 0.01 and a log2 fold change above 5 up to day 15. Each bulk clonotype was labeled CD4 or CD8 based on which sequenced repertoire, CD4 or CD8, contained the clonotype at higher abundance. TCRdb trimmed public reads at Q25 via fastp, called clones via MiXCR and kept in-frame beta chains. Rows merge per CDR3 protein into single entries with the most common DNA and genes. What appears here as the V and J calls and clone size reflects TCRdb's work, not the paper's. The table for this sample lists almost 600,000 distinct CDR3 sequences; approximately 13% of them were counted only once. The ten largest clones capture over 12% of the sample.

V is clipped by 2 bases and J by 2 bases, and the sequence between their germline boundaries is 9 bases long. The germline V gene yields MNHEY for CDR1 and SVGAGI for CDR2. Its CDR3 holds 14 amino acids, cysteine through phenylalanine. Of all the DNA, just the CDR3 is kept, 42 bases in frame from base 1. On this clonotype: It has no known antigen specificity. The sample holds no much larger clone one base away, and base qualities are not on file.

The TCR sequence derives from a man aged 25-45 years who received the YFV17D yellow fever vaccine. Sequenced here: PBMCs, sampled on the day of the yellow fever booster vaccination. The chain employs TRBV6-5 and TRBJ1-1; a tentative D call is TRBD1 (5 bases match). In nucleotide form, the sequence is TGTGCCAGCAGTTACGACAGATACAACACTGAAGCTTTCTTT. It translates to CASSYDRYNTEAFF.